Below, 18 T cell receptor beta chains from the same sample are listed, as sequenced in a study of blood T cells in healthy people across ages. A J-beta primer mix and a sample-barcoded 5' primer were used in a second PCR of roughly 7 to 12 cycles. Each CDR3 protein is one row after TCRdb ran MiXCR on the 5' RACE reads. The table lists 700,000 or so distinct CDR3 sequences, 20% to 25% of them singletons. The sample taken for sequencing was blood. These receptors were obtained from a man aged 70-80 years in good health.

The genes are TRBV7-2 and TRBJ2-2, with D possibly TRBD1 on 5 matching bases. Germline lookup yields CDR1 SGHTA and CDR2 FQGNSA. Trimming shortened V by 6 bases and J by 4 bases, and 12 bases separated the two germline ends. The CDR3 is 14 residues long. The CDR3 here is CASRPRQGTGELFF. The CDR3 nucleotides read TGTGCCAGCAGACCAAGGCAGGGCACCGGGGAGCTGTTTTTT. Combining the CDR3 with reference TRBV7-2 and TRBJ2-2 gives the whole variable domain GAGVSQSPSNKVTEKGKDVELRCDPISGHTALYWYRQSLGQGLEFLIYFQGNSAPDKSGLPSDRFSAERTGGSVSTLTIQRTQQEDSAVYLCASRPRQGTGELFFGEGSRLTVL.

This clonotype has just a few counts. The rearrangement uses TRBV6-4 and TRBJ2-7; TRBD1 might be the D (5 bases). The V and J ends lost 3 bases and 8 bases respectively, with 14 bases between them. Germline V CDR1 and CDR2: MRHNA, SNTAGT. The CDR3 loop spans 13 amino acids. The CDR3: CASSELERGKQYF. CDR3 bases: TGTGCCAGCAGTGAATTGGAAAGGGGAAAGCAGTACTTC.

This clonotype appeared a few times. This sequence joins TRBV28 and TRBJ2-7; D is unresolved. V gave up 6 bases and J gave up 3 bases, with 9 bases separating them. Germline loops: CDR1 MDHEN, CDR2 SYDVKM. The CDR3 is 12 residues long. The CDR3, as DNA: TGTGCCAGCAGCATTGAGTTCTACGAGCAGTACTTC. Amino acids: CASSIEFYEQYF. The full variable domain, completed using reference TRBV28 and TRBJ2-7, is DVKVTQSSRYLVKRTGEKVFLECVQDMDHENMFWYRQDPGLGLRLIYFSYDVKMKEKGDIPEGYSVSREKKERFSLILESASTNQTSMYLCASSIEFYEQYFGPGTRLTVT.

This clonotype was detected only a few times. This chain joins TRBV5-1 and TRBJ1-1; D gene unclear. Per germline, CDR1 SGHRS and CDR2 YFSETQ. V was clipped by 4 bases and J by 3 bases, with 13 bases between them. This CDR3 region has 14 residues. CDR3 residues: CASSQRPQDTEAFF. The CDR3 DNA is TGCGCCAGCAGCCAAAGGCCACAAGACACTGAAGCTTTCTTT.

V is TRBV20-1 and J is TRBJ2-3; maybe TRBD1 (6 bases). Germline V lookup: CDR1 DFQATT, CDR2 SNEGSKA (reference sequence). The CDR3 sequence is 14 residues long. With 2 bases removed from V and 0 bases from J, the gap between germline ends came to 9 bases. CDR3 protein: CSARPTGSTDTQYF. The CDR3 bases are TGCAGTGCTAGACCTACAGGGAGCACAGATACGCAGTATTTT.

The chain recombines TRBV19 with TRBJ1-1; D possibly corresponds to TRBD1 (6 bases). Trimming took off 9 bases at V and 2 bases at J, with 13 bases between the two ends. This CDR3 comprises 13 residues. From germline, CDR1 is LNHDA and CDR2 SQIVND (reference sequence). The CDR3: CASKDRTNTEAFF. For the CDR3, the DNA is TGTGCCAGCAAAGACAGGACCAACACTGAAGCTTTCTTT.

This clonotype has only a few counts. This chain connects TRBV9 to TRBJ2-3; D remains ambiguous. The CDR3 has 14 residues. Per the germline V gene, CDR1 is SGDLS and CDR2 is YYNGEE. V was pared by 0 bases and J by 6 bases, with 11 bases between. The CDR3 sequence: CASSVGVAPDTQYF. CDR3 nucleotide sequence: TGTGCCAGCAGCGTAGGGGTAGCCCCCGATACGCAGTATTTT.

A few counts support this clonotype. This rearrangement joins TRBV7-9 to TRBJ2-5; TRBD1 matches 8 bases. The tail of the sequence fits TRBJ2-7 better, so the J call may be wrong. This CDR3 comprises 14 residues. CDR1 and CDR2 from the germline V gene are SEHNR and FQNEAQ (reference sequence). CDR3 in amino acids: CASSSMTGVHEQYF. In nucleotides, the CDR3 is TGTGCCAGCAGCTCGATGACAGGGGTCCACGAGCAGTACTTC.

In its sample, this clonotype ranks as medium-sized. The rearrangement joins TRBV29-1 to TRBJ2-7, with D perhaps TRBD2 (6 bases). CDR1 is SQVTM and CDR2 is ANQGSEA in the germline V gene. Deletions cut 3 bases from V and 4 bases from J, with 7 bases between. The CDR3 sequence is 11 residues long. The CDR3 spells CSVEEGYEQYF. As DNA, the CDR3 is TGCAGCGTTGAGGAGGGTTACGAGCAGTACTTC.

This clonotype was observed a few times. The CDR3 spells CASSLDRFRDSPLHF. The CDR3, as DNA: TGTGCCAGCAGCTTAGATCGCTTCAGGGATTCACCCCTCCACTTT. This rearrangement joins TRBV11-2 to TRBJ1-6; possible D gene TRBD1, 5 bases. Germline V gives CDR1 SGHAT, CDR2 FQNNGV. This CDR3 is 15 amino acids long. V was clipped by 0 bases and J by 8 bases, with 11 bases between them.

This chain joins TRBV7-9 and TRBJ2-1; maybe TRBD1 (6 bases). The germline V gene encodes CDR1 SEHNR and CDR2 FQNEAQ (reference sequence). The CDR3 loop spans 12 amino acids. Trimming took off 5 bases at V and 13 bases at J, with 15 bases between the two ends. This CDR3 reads CASSKDSPDQFF. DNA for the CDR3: TGTGCCAGCAGCAAGGACAGCCCTGATCAGTTCTTC.

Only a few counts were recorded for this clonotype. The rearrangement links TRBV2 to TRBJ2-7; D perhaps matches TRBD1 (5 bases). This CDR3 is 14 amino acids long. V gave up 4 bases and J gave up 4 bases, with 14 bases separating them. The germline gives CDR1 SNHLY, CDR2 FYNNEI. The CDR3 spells CASSVETANYEQYF. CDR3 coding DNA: TGTGCCAGCAGTGTTGAGACAGCTAATTACGAGCAGTACTTC.

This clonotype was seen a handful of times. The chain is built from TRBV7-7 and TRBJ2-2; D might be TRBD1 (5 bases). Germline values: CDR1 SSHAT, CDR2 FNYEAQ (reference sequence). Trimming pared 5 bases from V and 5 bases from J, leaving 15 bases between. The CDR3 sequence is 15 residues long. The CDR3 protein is CASSTGQGMTGELFF. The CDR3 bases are TGTGCCAGCAGCACCGGACAAGGGATGACCGGGGAGCTGTTTTTT.

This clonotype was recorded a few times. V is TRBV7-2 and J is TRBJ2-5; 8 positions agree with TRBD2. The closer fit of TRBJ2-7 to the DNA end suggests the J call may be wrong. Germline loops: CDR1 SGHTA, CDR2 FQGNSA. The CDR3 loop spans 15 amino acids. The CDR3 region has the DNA TGTGCCAGCAGCCCTACCCCTAGCGGGCCTTACGAGCAGTACGTC. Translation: CASSPTPSGPYEQYV.

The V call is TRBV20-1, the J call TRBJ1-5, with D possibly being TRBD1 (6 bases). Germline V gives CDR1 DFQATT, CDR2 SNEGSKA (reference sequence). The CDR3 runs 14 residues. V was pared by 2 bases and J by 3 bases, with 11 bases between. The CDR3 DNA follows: TGCAGTGCTAGATCGCACAGGGACAATCAGCCCCAGCATTTT. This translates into CSARSHRDNQPQHF.

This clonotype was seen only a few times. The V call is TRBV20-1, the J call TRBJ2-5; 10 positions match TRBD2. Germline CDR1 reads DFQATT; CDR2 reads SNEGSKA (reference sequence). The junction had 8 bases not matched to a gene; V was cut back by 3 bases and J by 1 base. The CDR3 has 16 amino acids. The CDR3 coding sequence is TGCAGTGCTAGTGTCCCTAGCGGGGGATTCCAAGAGACCCAGTACTTC. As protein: CSASVPSGGFQETQYF.

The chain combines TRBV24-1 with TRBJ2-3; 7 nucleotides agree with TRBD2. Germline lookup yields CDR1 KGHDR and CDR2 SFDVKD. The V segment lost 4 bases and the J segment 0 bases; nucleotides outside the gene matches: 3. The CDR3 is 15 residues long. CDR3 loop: CATSEGGSSTDTQYF. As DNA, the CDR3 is TGTGCCACCAGTGAGGGAGGGTCAAGCACAGATACGCAGTATTTT.

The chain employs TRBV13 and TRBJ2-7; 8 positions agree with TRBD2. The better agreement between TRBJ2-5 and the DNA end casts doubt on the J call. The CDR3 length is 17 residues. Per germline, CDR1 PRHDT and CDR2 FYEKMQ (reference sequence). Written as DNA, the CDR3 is TGTGCCAGCAGCGGCGGGACTAGACGATCACGGGAAGAGACCCAGTACTTC. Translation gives CASSGGTRRSREETQYF.